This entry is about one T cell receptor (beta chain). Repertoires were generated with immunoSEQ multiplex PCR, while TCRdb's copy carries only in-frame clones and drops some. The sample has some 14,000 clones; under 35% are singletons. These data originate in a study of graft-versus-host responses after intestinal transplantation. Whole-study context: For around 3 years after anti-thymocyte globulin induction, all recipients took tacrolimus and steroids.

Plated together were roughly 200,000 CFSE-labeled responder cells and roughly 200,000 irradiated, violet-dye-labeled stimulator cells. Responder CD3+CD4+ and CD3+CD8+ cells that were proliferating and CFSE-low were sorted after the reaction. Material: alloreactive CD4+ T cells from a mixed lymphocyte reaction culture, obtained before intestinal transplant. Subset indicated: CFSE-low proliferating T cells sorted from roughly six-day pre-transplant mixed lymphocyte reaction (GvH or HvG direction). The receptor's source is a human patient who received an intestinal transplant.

CDR3 amino acids: CAGGTGPTGELFF. In nucleotides, the CDR3 is TGTGCCGGGGGGACAGGACCCACCGGGGAGCTGTTTTTT. This chain uses TRBV6-6 with TRBJ2-2; 8 nucleotides match TRBD1. This CDR3 is built from 13 residues. Germline-derived CDR1 and CDR2 are MNHNY and SVGAGI (reference sequence). With V trimmed by 11 bases and J by 4 bases, 6 bases remained unmatched.